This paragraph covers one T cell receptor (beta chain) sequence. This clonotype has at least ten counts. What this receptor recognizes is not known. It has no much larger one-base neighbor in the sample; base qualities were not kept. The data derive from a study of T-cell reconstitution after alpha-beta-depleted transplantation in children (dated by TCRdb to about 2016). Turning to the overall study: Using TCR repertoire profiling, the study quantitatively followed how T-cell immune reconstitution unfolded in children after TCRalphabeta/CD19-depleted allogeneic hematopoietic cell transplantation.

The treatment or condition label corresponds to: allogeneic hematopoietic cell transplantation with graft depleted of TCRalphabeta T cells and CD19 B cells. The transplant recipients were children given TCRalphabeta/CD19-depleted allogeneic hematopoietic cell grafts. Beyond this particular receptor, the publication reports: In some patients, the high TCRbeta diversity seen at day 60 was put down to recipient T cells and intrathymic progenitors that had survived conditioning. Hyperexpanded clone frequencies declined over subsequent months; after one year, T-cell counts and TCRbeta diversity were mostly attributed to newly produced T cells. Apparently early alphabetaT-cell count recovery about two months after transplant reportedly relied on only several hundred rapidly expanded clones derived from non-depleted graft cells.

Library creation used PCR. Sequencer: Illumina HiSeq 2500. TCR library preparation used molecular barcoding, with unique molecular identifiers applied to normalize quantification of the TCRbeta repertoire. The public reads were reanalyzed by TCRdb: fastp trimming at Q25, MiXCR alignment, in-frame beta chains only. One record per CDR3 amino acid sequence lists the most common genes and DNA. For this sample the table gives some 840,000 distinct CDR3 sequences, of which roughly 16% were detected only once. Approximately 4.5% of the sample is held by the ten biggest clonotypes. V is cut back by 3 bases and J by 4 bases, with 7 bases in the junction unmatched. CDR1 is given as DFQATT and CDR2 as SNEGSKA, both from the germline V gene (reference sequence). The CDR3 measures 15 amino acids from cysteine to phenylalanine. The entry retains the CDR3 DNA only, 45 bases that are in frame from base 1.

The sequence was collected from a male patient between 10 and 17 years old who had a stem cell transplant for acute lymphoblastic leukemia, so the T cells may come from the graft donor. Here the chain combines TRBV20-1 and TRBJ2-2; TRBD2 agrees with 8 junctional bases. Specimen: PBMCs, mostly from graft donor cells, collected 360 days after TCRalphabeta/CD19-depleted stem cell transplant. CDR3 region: CSARRSSGGTGELFF. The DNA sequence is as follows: TGCAGTGCTAGGAGGTCGAGCGGGGGCACCGGGGAGCTGTTTTTT.